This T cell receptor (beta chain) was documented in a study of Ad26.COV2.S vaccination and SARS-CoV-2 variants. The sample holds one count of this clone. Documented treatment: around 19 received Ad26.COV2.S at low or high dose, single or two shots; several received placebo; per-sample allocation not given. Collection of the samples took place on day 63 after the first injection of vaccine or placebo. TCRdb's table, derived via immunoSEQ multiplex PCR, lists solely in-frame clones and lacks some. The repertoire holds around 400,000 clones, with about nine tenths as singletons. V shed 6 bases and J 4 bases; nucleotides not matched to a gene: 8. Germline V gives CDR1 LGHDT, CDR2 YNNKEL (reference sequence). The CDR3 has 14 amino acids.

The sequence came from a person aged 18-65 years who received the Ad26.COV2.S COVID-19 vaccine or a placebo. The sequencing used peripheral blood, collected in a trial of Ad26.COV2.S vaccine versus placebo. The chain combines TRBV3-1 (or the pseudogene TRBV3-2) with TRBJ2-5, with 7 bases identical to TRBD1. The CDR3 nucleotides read TGTGCCAGCAGAACTACAGGGGTCGGAGAGACCCAGTACTTC. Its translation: CASRTTGVGETQYF.